These T cell receptor beta chains were read from a single sample in a study of shared clonotypes between healthy human individuals. TCRdb's copy holds only in-frame clones and misses some; the assay was immunoSEQ multiplex PCR. The sample lists about 2.4 million clones, 93% occurring once. Sequencing was done on a sample of naive CD4+ T cells from PBMCs. These receptors all come from a man between 18 and 29 years old in good health. Some clones in this sample may be carry-over from other donors' samples. CDR3s include the opening cysteine and the closing phenylalanine or tryptophan. D genes are given only for firm matches. Size is omitted from some rows. Given values are once, few, many or a class for expanded clones.

V gene: TRBV7-3; J gene: TRBJ2-3; clone size: .; D gene: .; CDR3 protein: CASSLTQGNFGDTQYF; CDR3 DNA: TGTGCCAGCAGCTTAACCCAGGGCAACTTTGGGGATACGCAGTATTTT
V gene: TRBV5-6; J gene: TRBJ2-7; clone size: .; D gene: .; CDR3 protein: CASTLKGATSSYEQYF; CDR3 DNA: TGTGCCAGCACCCTTAAGGGCGCGACTAGCTCCTACGAGCAGTACTTC
V gene: TRBV11-2; J gene: TRBJ1-5; clone size: once; D gene: .; CDR3 protein: CASSLVGGSNQPQHF; CDR3 DNA: TGTGCCAGCAGCTTAGTAGGGGGGAGCAATCAGCCCCAGCATTTT
V gene: TRBV30; J gene: TRBJ2-5; clone size: .; D gene: TRBD2; CDR3 protein: CAWSTSGRETQYF; CDR3 DNA: TGTGCCTGGAGCACTAGCGGGAGGGAGACCCAGTACTTC
V gene: TRBV25-1; J gene: TRBJ1-5; clone size: .; D gene: TRBD1; CDR3 protein: CASSGQGAIQPQHF; CDR3 DNA: TGTGCCAGCAGTGGACAGGGGGCCATTCAGCCCCAGCATTTT
V gene: TRBV28; J gene: TRBJ2-2; clone size: .; D gene: .; CDR3 protein: CAIKRTASNTGELFF; CDR3 DNA: TGTGCCATCAAAAGGACAGCCTCGAACACCGGGGAGCTGTTTTTT
V gene: TRBV5-1; J gene: TRBJ1-2; clone size: .; D gene: .; CDR3 protein: CASSSLQGDGYTF; CDR3 DNA: TGCGCCAGCAGCTCCCTACAGGGAGATGGCTACACCTTC
V gene: TRBV25-1; J gene: TRBJ2-7; clone size: .; D gene: TRBD1; CDR3 protein: CASSGQVRDNEQYF; CDR3 DNA: TGTGCCAGCAGCGGACAGGTCAGGGATAACGAGCAGTACTTC
V gene: TRBV28; J gene: TRBJ2-2; clone size: .; D gene: .; CDR3 protein: CASLSPASTGELFF; CDR3 DNA: TGTGCCAGTTTGTCCCCGGCGAGCACCGGGGAGCTGTTTTTT
V gene: TRBV14; J gene: TRBJ1-5; clone size: .; D gene: .; CDR3 protein: CASSRSGTRGGLNQPQHF; CDR3 DNA: TGTGCCAGCAGCCGCTCCGGGACACGGGGGGGCCTCAATCAGCCCCAGCATTTT
V gene: TRBV28; J gene: TRBJ1-2; clone size: .; D gene: .; CDR3 protein: CASSLGIGYGYTF; CDR3 DNA: TGTGCCAGCAGTTTGGGAATCGGCTATGGCTACACCTTC
V gene: TRBV7-9; J gene: TRBJ1-1; clone size: .; D gene: .; CDR3 protein: CASSLRQENTEAFF; CDR3 DNA: TGTGCCAGCAGCTTGCGCCAGGAGAACACTGAAGCTTTCTTT